This T cell receptor (beta chain) comes out of a study of CD8 T cells in ankylosing spondylitis. V gave up 3 bases and J gave up 5 bases; unmatched junction bases: 2. The CDR3 covers 13 residues. Germline CDR1 SGHTA, CDR2 FQGNSA. With molecular barcodes, quantitative 5'-RACE was used to make the TCR beta libraries. TCRdb called the 5' RACE reads again in MiXCR, with one record for every CDR3 protein. Among about 130,000 distinct CDR3 sequences listed, 7% to 10% were seen once. In its sample, this clonotype was seen many times. Its antigen remains unidentified. Study-wide results and caveats: According to the report, clones linked to the disease were significantly enriched in matched synovial fluid samples taken from ankylosing spondylitis patients.

The clonotype was recovered from a male donor with ankylosing spondylitis or in good health (not recorded which). The specimen sequenced was blood, either unsorted or a sorted T cell fraction (not recorded which). The chain uses TRBV7-2 and TRBJ2-5; TRBD1 agrees at 8 bases. The CDR3 DNA follows: TGTGCCAGCAGCTTCGACAGGGGCGAGACCCAGTACTTC. This sequence encodes CASSFDRGETQYF.